Each of the 29 T cell receptor beta chains below was sequenced from the same sample in a study of shared clonotypes between healthy human individuals. Sequencing used immunoSEQ multiplex PCR; TCRdb keeps in-frame clones, though not all of them. The sample lists 2 million to 2.5 million clones; 93% were seen once. The specimen was naive CD4+ T cells from PBMCs. As for subset: CD45RA+ positively selected. Source of these receptors: a man younger than 30 in good health. Some clones in this sample may be carry-over from other donors' samples.

In this sample, this clone turned up once. The J gene is TRBJ2-5, the V gene TRBV9; 7 bases are a match to TRBD1. The CDR3 is made up of 18 amino acids. Per germline, CDR1 SGDLS and CDR2 YYNGEE. The V segment lost 0 bases and the J segment 1 base; nucleotides outside the gene matches: 12. The CDR3 DNA follows: TGTGCCAGCAGCGTAGCTGCCGGGACAGAAACGTCCCAAGAGACCCAGTACTTC. Translated: CASSVAAGTETSQETQYF.

V usage is TRBV25-1 and J usage is TRBJ1-1; D not certain. The CDR3 totals 10 residues. Trimming pared 4 bases from V and 7 bases from J, leaving 4 bases between. CDR1 is MGHDK and CDR2 is SYGVNS in the germline V gene. As DNA, the CDR3 is TGTGCCAGCAGTGGTAATGAAGCTTTCTTT. It specifies CASSGNEAFF.

In the case of this clone: The same CDR3 is also encoded by other DNA sequences in this sample. The V and J genes are TRBV5-1 and TRBJ2-1, with unresolved D. The V gene lost 4 bases and the J gene lost 4 bases, with 9 bases spanning the gap. The CDR3 totals 13 residues. CDR1 SGHRS and CDR2 YFSETQ come from the germline V gene. The CDR3, as DNA: TGCGCCAGCAGCCTGGACGGTTACAATGAGCAGTTCTTC. Translating gives CASSLDGYNEQFF.

This chain connects TRBV7-9 to TRBJ2-7; D may be TRBD1 (6 bases). V was clipped by 5 bases and J by 0 bases, with 11 bases between them. Germline assignment: CDR1 SEHNR and CDR2 FQNEAQ (reference sequence). The CDR3 runs to 14 residues. CDR3 region: CASSGQRTSYEQYF. The CDR3 region has the DNA TGTGCCAGCAGCGGACAGCGAACCTCCTACGAGCAGTACTTC.

The gene calls are TRBV30 and TRBJ1-1; tentative D call: TRBD1 (5 bases). The CDR3 loop spans 14 amino acids. V was clipped by 7 bases and J by 4 bases, with 19 bases between them. Per the germline V gene, CDR1 is GTSNPN and CDR2 is SVGIG (reference sequence). CDR3 DNA sequence: TGTGCCTCTTCGCCGGGACGGTTGATCACTGAAGCTTTCTTT. This sequence encodes CASSPGRLITEAFF.

The chain combines TRBV4-2 with TRBJ2-7; 7 bases fit TRBD2. The length of the CDR3 is 15 residues. The trim removed 4 bases at V and 1 base at J, leaving 7 bases unmatched. In germline, CDR1 is LGHNA, CDR2 YNFKEQ. CDR3 region: CASSPGGSSSYEQYF. DNA of the CDR3: TGTGCCAGCAGCCCCGGCGGGAGCTCTTCCTACGAGCAGTACTTC.

CDR3 sequence reads: CASSVGTSGYGYTF. CDR3 DNA: TGTGCCAGCAGCGTAGGAACCTCAGGCTATGGCTACACCTTC. This sequence joins TRBV9 and TRBJ1-2; D ambiguous. V was pared by 0 bases and J by 4 bases, with 10 bases between. Germline assignment: CDR1 SGDLS and CDR2 YYNGEE. This CDR3 contains 14 residues.

V is TRBV28 and J is TRBJ1-2; 7 bases line up with TRBD1. The CDR3 extends over 13 amino acids. V trimming: 2 bases; J trimming: 8 bases; junction bases outside the gene matches: 5. Germline V lookup: CDR1 MDHEN, CDR2 SYDVKM. DNA of the CDR3: TGTGCCAGCAGTTTACGGGAGACAGGGGGCTACACCTTC. Its translation is CASSLRETGGYTF.

The genes are TRBV30 and TRBJ2-1; D may be TRBD1 or TRBD2 (5 bases each). The CDR3 spans 13 residues. CDR1 and CDR2 from the germline V gene are GTSNPN and SVGIG (reference sequence). Trimming took off 5 bases at V and 4 bases at J, with 12 bases between the two ends. The CDR3 region has the DNA TGTGCCTGGGTCCGGGGACCTTACAATGAGCAGTTCTTC. Amino acid sequence: CAWVRGPYNEQFF.

J is TRBJ2-1 and V is TRBV15; D is perhaps TRBD2 (6 bases). V lost 4 bases and J lost 6, with 16 bases in between. This CDR3 contains 15 residues. Germline V gene sequence: CDR1 LNHNV, CDR2 YYDKDF (reference sequence). CDR3 residues: CATSTQSGDPNEQFF. In DNA, the CDR3 is TGTGCCACCAGCACGCAGTCGGGAGACCCCAATGAGCAGTTCTTC.

Points on this clone: This sample includes further DNA sequences coding for the same CDR3. The V and J genes are TRBV5-1 and TRBJ1-1; D uncertain. V lost 0 bases and J 1 base, leaving 7 bases between the germline ends. This CDR3 region has 14 residues. Germline CDR1 is SGHRS and CDR2 is YFSETQ. The CDR3 is CASSLARPNTEAFF. In nucleotides, the CDR3 is TGCGCCAGCAGCTTGGCCAGACCGAACACTGAAGCTTTCTTT.

The J gene is TRBJ1-5, the V gene TRBV11-2; no firm D call. CDR1 SGHAT and CDR2 FQNNGV come from the germline V gene. Trimming cost V 1 base and J 0 bases, with 7 bases left between them. The CDR3 contains 15 residues. The DNA of the CDR3 is TGTGCCAGCAGCTTAGGGCATCTTAGCAATCAGCCCCAGCATTTT. This codes for CASSLGHLSNQPQHF. Supplemented by reference TRBV11-2 and TRBJ1-5, the full variable domain reads EAGVAQSPRYKIIEKRQSVAFWCNPISGHATLYWYQQILGQGPKLLIQFQNNGVVDDSQLPKDRFSAERLKGVDSTLKIQPAKLEDSAVYLCASSLGHLSNQPQHFGDGTRLSIL.

The chain couples TRBV14 to TRBJ2-1, with TRBD2 matching 12 bases. V shed 2 bases, J shed 8 bases, and the junction held 7 bases outside the gene matches. The CDR3 has 16 residues. Germline assignment: CDR1 SGHDN and CDR2 FVKESK. The CDR3 DNA reads as TGTGCCAGCAGCCAAATCTGGACTAGCGGGACAGATGAGCAGTTCTTC. Translated, it gives CASSQIWTSGTDEQFF.

The V and J genes are TRBV5-1 and TRBJ2-2; 8 positions agree with TRBD2. This CDR3 has 16 residues. Germline CDR1 and CDR2: SGHRS and YFSETQ. Unmatched junction bases numbered 9, after V lost 3 bases and J lost 5 bases. The CDR3 sequence: CASSYRGPSGTGELFF. The CDR3 DNA reads TGCGCCAGCAGCTACCGAGGGCCTAGCGGGACCGGGGAGCTGTTTTTT.

This chain uses TRBV15 with TRBJ2-1; D gene ambiguous. Trimming removed 0 bases at V and 15 bases at J, with 21 bases between. Germline-derived CDR1 and CDR2 are LNHNV and YYDKDF (reference sequence). The CDR3 is 15 residues long. This CDR3 is CATSRELKLSTPPFF. In DNA form, the CDR3 reads TGTGCCACCAGCAGAGAACTTAAACTTTCCACGCCGCCGTTCTTC.

This clone occurred once. This chain joins TRBV6-1 and TRBJ1-5; D unclear. The ends were cut back, 3 bases at V and 4 bases at J, with 10 bases in the middle. From germline, CDR1 is MNHNS and CDR2 SASEGT. There are 14 residues in the CDR3. CDR3 in DNA: TGTGCCAGCAGTGAGGTCCGCCCGAATCAGCCCCAGCATTTT. It specifies CASSEVRPNQPQHF.

To note about this clone: The sample has other DNA sequences that encode this CDR3 too. The chain uses TRBV28 and TRBJ2-5; D remains unclear. Germline V CDR1 and CDR2: MDHEN, SYDVKM. V lost 1 base, J lost 1 base, and 7 bases lay in between. The CDR3 has 14 amino acids. The CDR3 bases are TGTGCCAGCAGTTTATCTGGACCCCAAGAGACCCAGTACTTC. Protein product: CASSLSGPQETQYF.

Details on this clone: Other DNA sequences in this specimen translate into the identical CDR3. This chain uses TRBV6-5 with TRBJ2-2; D is undetermined. With 2 bases removed from V and 1 base from J, the gap between germline ends came to 5 bases. The V gene's germline CDR1 is MNHEY and CDR2 SVGAGI. The CDR3 is 14 amino acids. The CDR3 region is CASSYSLNTGELFF. The CDR3 nucleotides are TGTGCCAGCAGTTACAGCCTGAACACCGGGGAGCTGTTTTTT.

The V and J genes are TRBV27 and TRBJ2-1, with 14 bases that match TRBD2. The CDR3 contains 17 residues. From germline, CDR1 is MNHEY and CDR2 SMNVEV (reference sequence). J was trimmed by 5 bases and V by 5 bases; bases with no gene match: 8. The CDR3 DNA reads as TGTGCCAGCAGTCCACCGGGACTAGCGGGAGCTAACAATGAGCAGTTCTTC. Protein sequence: CASSPPGLAGANNEQFF.

The V and J genes are TRBV29-1 and TRBJ2-5; 11 positions match TRBD1. The germline gives CDR1 SQVTM, CDR2 ANQGSEA. J lost 2 bases, V lost 7 bases, and 3 bases had no gene match. This CDR3 comprises 13 residues. The chain's CDR3 is CSGRDRGQETQYF. CDR3 bases: TGCAGCGGCCGGGACAGGGGGCAAGAGACCCAGTACTTC.

V gene TRBV7-9 combines with J gene TRBJ2-7; 9 nucleotides agree with TRBD1. V gave up 3 bases and J gave up 6 bases; unmatched junction bases: 6. Germline assignment: CDR1 SEHNR and CDR2 FQNEAQ (reference sequence). The CDR3 runs 14 residues. The DNA for the CDR3 is TGTGCCAGCAGCTTTCGGGACAGGGAAGGCGAGCAGTACTTC. Translation gives CASSFRDREGEQYF.

V usage is TRBV19 and J usage is TRBJ2-1, with TRBD2 identical over 8 bases. Germline CDR1 LNHDA, CDR2 SQIVND (reference sequence). CDR3 size: 15 residues. Losses at the gene ends were 5 bases for V and 7 bases for J; bases not matched to a gene: 10. DNA of the CDR3: TGTGCCAGTAGTTCCCTCAGCGGGAGTTGGAATGAGCAGTTCTTC. Protein: CASSSLSGSWNEQFF.

This sequence joins TRBV5-6 and TRBJ1-2; D is undetermined. Trimming left V 4 bases short and J 5 bases short, with 6 bases between. Per germline, CDR1 SGHDT and CDR2 YYEEEE. The CDR3 consists of 11 residues. CDR3 region: CASSLRYGYTF. CDR3 nucleotides: TGTGCCAGCAGCCTCAGGTATGGCTACACCTTC.

The chain has TRBV28 and TRBJ2-1; 8 bases line up with TRBD2. The trim removed 1 base at V and 5 bases at J, leaving 7 bases unmatched. This CDR3 is built from 16 residues. Germline V CDR1 and CDR2: MDHEN, SYDVKM. DNA of the CDR3: TGTGCCAGCAGTTTATTGGGTCTAGCGGGTAACAATGAGCAGTTCTTC. This gives the protein CASSLLGLAGNNEQFF. Complete variable domain (other parts from reference TRBV28 and TRBJ2-1): DVKVTQSSRYLVKRTGEKVFLECVQDMDHENMFWYRQDPGLGLRLIYFSYDVKMKEKGDIPEGYSVSREKKERFSLILESASTNQTSMYLCASSLLGLAGNNEQFFGPGTRLTVL.

The chain links TRBV5-1 to TRBJ1-3, with 7 nucleotides matching TRBD1. The CDR3 has 17 amino acids. Germline CDR1 and CDR2: SGHRS and YFSETQ. V was clipped by 3 bases and J by 2 bases; unmatched bases: 11. The CDR3 here is CASSSGAPTGTGNTIYF. The CDR3 DNA is TGCGCCAGCAGCTCCGGGGCCCCGACAGGGACTGGAAACACCATATATTTT.

The sample holds a few counts of this clone. This chain joins TRBV6-6 and TRBJ1-1; D call uncertain. Looked up from germline, CDR1 is MNHNY and CDR2 is SVGAGI (reference sequence). The CDR3 has 14 amino acids. V was clipped by 5 bases and J by 1 base, with 11 bases between them. In DNA, the CDR3 is TGTGCCAGCAGTGACCCCCCCGGGAACACTGAAGCTTTCTTT. This sequence encodes CASSDPPGNTEAFF.

The rearrangement uses TRBV19 and TRBJ2-3; D might be TRBD1 (5 bases). The CDR3 has 17 residues. Germline loops: CDR1 LNHDA, CDR2 SQIVND (reference sequence). The V and J ends lost 5 bases and 0 bases respectively, with 18 bases between them. The CDR3 DNA reads as TGTGCCAGTAGTGCGAGACTCAGGGTCACTAGCACAGATACGCAGTATTTT. Residues: CASSARLRVTSTDTQYF. Full variable domain (remainder filled in from reference TRBV19 and TRBJ2-3): DGGITQSPKYLFRKEGQNVTLSCEQNLNHDAMYWYRQDPGQGLRLIYYSQIVNDFQKGDIAEGYSVSREKKESFPLTVTSAQKNPTAFYLCASSARLRVTSTDTQYFGPGTRLTVL.

As regards this clone: Other DNA sequences in this specimen translate into the identical CDR3. The chain combines TRBV7-6 with TRBJ2-5; 15 bases agree with TRBD2. Germline values: CDR1 SGHVS, CDR2 FNYEAQ. The V segment lost 3 bases and the J segment 2 bases; nucleotides outside the gene matches: 4. The CDR3 spans 17 residues. CDR3 region: CASSLGLAGGGQETQYF. The CDR3 DNA sequence: TGTGCCAGCAGCTTGGGACTAGCGGGAGGCGGGCAAGAGACCCAGTACTTC.

The chain carries TRBV4-1 and TRBJ2-2, with D unresolved. Germline values: CDR1 MGHRA, CDR2 YSYEKL. Deletions cut 1 base from V and 3 bases from J, with 9 bases between. This CDR3 comprises 15 residues. The CDR3 region has the DNA TGCGCCAGCAGCCAAGTTCAACAGTACACCGGGGAGCTGTTTTTT. Protein: CASSQVQQYTGELFF.